These 29 T cell receptor beta chains were all obtained from the same sample, sequenced in a study of T cell changes during pregnancy in multiple sclerosis. Data came from immunoSEQ multiplex PCR; TCRdb stores just in-frame clones and leaves some out. The sample yields approximately 51,000 clones, 80% to 95% seen once. The sequences come from CD4+ T cells from peripheral blood mononuclear cells, collected after pregnancy. These receptors were obtained from a female donor with multiple sclerosis, enrolled in a pregnancy study.

The genes are TRBV2 and TRBJ1-1; perhaps TRBD1 as D (6 bases). V shed 8 bases and J shed 2 bases, with 18 bases lying between them. The CDR3 runs 15 residues. The germline gives CDR1 SNHLY, CDR2 FYNNEI. CDR3 in DNA: TGTGCCAGCGGTAAGCAGGGGATTGTTAACACTGAAGCTTTCTTT. Translating gives CASGKQGIVNTEAFF.

V usage is TRBV7-2 and J usage is TRBJ1-2; D possibly corresponds to TRBD1 (5 bases). The CDR3 has 16 residues. V was shortened by 5 bases and J by 1 base, with 17 bases between the two germline ends. Germline CDR1 and CDR2: SGHTA and FQGNSA. The CDR3 sequence: CASSLVGGSNNYGYTF. The CDR3 bases are TGTGCCAGCAGCCTAGTGGGGGGGTCTAATAACTATGGCTACACCTTC.

V gene TRBV2 combines with J gene TRBJ2-7; D may be TRBD1 (6 bases). This CDR3 region has 13 residues. Germline assignment: CDR1 SNHLY and CDR2 FYNNEI. Deletions cut 6 bases from V and 7 bases from J, with 16 bases between. Here the CDR3 DNA reads TGTGCCAGCAGACAGGGACGGACCGGAGAGCAGTACTTC. Encoded protein: CASRQGRTGEQYF.

V gene TRBV7-9 combines with J gene TRBJ1-1; no clear D. The length of the CDR3 is 13 residues. V lost 3 bases and J 1 base, leaving 6 bases between the germline ends. From germline, CDR1 is SEHNR and CDR2 FQNEAQ (reference sequence). CDR3 loop: CASSFAGNTEAFF. CDR3 sequence (DNA): TGTGCCAGCAGCTTTGCAGGGAACACTGAAGCTTTCTTT.

The chain links TRBV29-1 to TRBJ2-5, with a weak D call TRBD2 (6 bases). V lost 4 bases and J lost 4, with 13 bases in between. This CDR3 is 13 amino acids long. Germline V gene data show CDR1 as SQVTM and CDR2 as ANQGSEA. The CDR3 is CSVVGGTGETQYF. The DNA of the CDR3 is TGCAGCGTTGTAGGCGGGACGGGAGAGACCCAGTACTTC.

The genes are TRBV4-2 and TRBJ2-2; the match to TRBD2 covers 10 bases. The junction had 2 bases not matched to a gene; V was cut back by 0 bases and J by 4 bases. The CDR3 has 16 amino acids. The germline gives CDR1 LGHNA, CDR2 YNFKEQ. The CDR3 DNA is TGTGCCAGCAGCCAAGATACTAGCGGGACCACCGGGGAGCTGTTTTTT. Encoded protein: CASSQDTSGTTGELFF.

CDR3 sequence: CASSILQGQGLWYQPQHF. CDR3 coding DNA: TGTGCCAGTAGTATACTCCAGGGACAGGGGCTGTGGTATCAGCCCCAGCATTTT. This chain joins TRBV19 and TRBJ1-5; 10 nucleotides agree with TRBD1. With 2 bases clipped from V and 5 bases from J, the junction kept 12 bases outside the gene matches. Germline CDR1 and CDR2: LNHDA and SQIVND (reference sequence). This CDR3 spans 18 amino acids. Full variable domain (missing parts from reference TRBV19 and TRBJ1-5): DGGITQSPKYLFRKEGQNVTLSCEQNLNHDAMYWYRQDPGQGLRLIYYSQIVNDFQKGDIAEGYSVSREKKESFPLTVTSAQKNPTAFYLCASSILQGQGLWYQPQHFGDGTRLSIL.

This clone was seen just once. This chain uses TRBV11-3 with TRBJ2-2; 7 positions agree with TRBD1. Germline loops: CDR1 SGHNT, CDR2 YENEEA. The CDR3 length is 16 residues. J gave up 2 bases and V 5 bases, and 8 bases lay outside the gene matches. CDR3 protein: CASSTAGTANTGELFF. CDR3 DNA: TGTGCCAGCAGCACCGCCGGGACAGCCAACACCGGGGAGCTGTTTTTT.

The V call is TRBV2, the J call TRBJ2-1, with 9 bases lining up with TRBD2. Losses at the gene ends were 5 bases for V and 9 bases for J; bases not matched to a gene: 11. The V gene's germline CDR1 is SNHLY and CDR2 FYNNEI. This CDR3 has 15 residues. CDR3 protein: CASSPEAGGLTEQFF. The CDR3 DNA reads as TGTGCCAGCAGTCCGGAGGCGGGAGGGCTTACTGAGCAGTTCTTC.

The DNA of the CDR3 is TGTGCCAGTAGTCCGTACCAAGCGGGAGTTGTTTACAATGAGCAGTTCTTC. It specifies CASSPYQAGVVYNEQFF. This chain uses TRBV19 with TRBJ2-1; the match to TRBD2 covers 8 bases. V lost 5 bases and J lost 4; bases outside the gene matches: 13. The CDR3 runs to 17 residues. The germline V gene encodes CDR1 LNHDA and CDR2 SQIVND (reference sequence).

The CDR3 region is CASSAILWAEIDRFSDEAFF. Written as DNA, the CDR3 is TGTGCCAGCAGTGCAATCTTGTGGGCTGAAATTGACAGGTTTTCGGATGAAGCTTTCTTT. V and J are TRBV28 and TRBJ1-1; D perhaps matches TRBD1 (6 bases). There are 20 residues in the CDR3. Germline lookup yields CDR1 MDHEN and CDR2 SYDVKM. Trimming shortened V by 5 bases and J by 7 bases, and 35 bases separated the two germline ends.

The V call is TRBV28, the J call TRBJ2-7; TRBD2 aligns across 9 bases. The CDR3 loop spans 14 amino acids. Per germline, CDR1 MDHEN and CDR2 SYDVKM. J gave up 4 bases and V 6 bases, and 7 bases lay outside the gene matches. The CDR3 spells CASRPGTSKYEQYF. CDR3 DNA: TGTGCCAGCAGACCCGGGACTAGCAAGTACGAGCAGTACTTC.

The chain links TRBV19 to TRBJ2-3, with 8 nucleotides matching TRBD2. V lost 3 bases to trimming and J lost 1 base; unmatched junction nucleotides: 6. From germline, CDR1 is LNHDA and CDR2 SQIVND (reference sequence). The CDR3 sequence is 16 residues long. CDR3 residues: CASSMLSGIGTDTQYF. As DNA, the CDR3 is TGTGCCAGTAGTATGCTTAGCGGGATAGGCACAGATACGCAGTATTTT.

The V gene is TRBV5-1, the J gene TRBJ2-3; 12 bases are a match to TRBD2. Trimming cost V 7 bases and J 6 bases; bases outside gene matches: 9. The CDR3 sequence is 15 residues long. Germline assignment: CDR1 SGHRS and CDR2 YFSETQ. The CDR3: CASARLAGERDTQYF. DNA of the CDR3: TGCGCCAGCGCCCGACTAGCGGGAGAGCGCGATACGCAGTATTTT.

This clone was seen only once. The V and J genes are TRBV4-3 and TRBJ2-7, with 9 bases that match TRBD2. The V gene's germline CDR1 is LGHNA and CDR2 YSLEER. After removal of 6 bases from V and 9 bases from J, the junction contained 9 bases not matched to a gene. The CDR3 sequence is 13 residues long. CDR3 in amino acids: CASSATSGSSQYF. The CDR3 DNA reads as TGCGCCAGCAGTGCCACTAGCGGGTCATCGCAGTACTTC.

The chain has TRBV25-1 and TRBJ2-2, with 10 bases matching TRBD1. There are 15 residues in the CDR3. Germline CDR1 is MGHDK and CDR2 is SYGVNS. The J segment lost 3 bases and the V segment lost 6 bases, leaving 4 bases of the junction unmatched. The CDR3 bases are TGTGCCAGCAGGCGGACAGGGGGGGACACCGGGGAGCTGTTTTTT. Amino acid sequence: CASRRTGGDTGELFF.

The rearrangement uses TRBV2 and TRBJ2-1; D is unclear. V lost 7 bases and J lost 5, with 12 bases in between. The CDR3 is 13 amino acids. CDR1 and CDR2 from the germline V gene are SNHLY and FYNNEI. For the CDR3, the DNA is TGTGCCAGCACCCTACGCCGTGACAATGAGCAGTTCTTC. Its translation: CASTLRRDNEQFF.

This chain connects TRBV18 to TRBJ2-1, with TRBD1 matching over 8 bases. The J segment lost 7 bases and the V segment lost 5 bases, leaving 13 bases of the junction unmatched. The length of the CDR3 is 16 residues. From germline, CDR1 is KGHSH and CDR2 LQKENI. The DNA for the CDR3 is TGTGCCAGCTCATACTCGCAGGGGGCTAGTAGGAATGAGCAGTTCTTC. Protein sequence: CASSYSQGASRNEQFF.

V is TRBV7-2 and J is TRBJ2-3; D possibly corresponds to TRBD2 (5 bases). The CDR3 extends over 15 amino acids. Trimming took 3 bases from V and 6 from J, leaving 16 bases between them. Looked up from germline, CDR1 is SGHTA and CDR2 is FQGNSA. In DNA form, the CDR3 reads TGTGCCAGCAGCTTGGGCGGAGGAGGAGCTGATACGCAGTATTTT. Protein sequence: CASSLGGGGADTQYF.

The rearrangement links TRBV10-3 to TRBJ1-3; a possible D gene is TRBD1 (6 bases). The CDR3 spans 13 residues. Trimming pared 6 bases from V and 0 bases from J, leaving 6 bases between. Germline values: CDR1 ENHRY, CDR2 SYGVKD. Here the CDR3 reads CAIRDSSGNTIYF. CDR3 coding DNA: TGTGCCATCAGGGACAGCTCTGGAAACACCATATATTTT.

J is TRBJ2-7 and V is TRBV15; D is ambiguous. V lost 0 bases to trimming and J lost 6 bases, with 12 bases between them. This CDR3 is 14 amino acids long. Per the germline V gene, CDR1 is LNHNV and CDR2 is YYDKDF (reference sequence). The CDR3 DNA sequence: TGTGCCACCAGCAGAGATTTCTCGAGGTCCGAGCAGTACTTC. This sequence encodes CATSRDFSRSEQYF.

Here the CDR3 reads CASSRPLGQGKNEQFF. CDR3 sequence (DNA): TGTGCCAGCAGTCGCCCTTTGGGACAGGGAAAAAATGAGCAGTTCTTC. The rearrangement uses TRBV28 and TRBJ2-1; 9 bases map to TRBD1. CDR1 is MDHEN and CDR2 is SYDVKM in the germline V gene. The CDR3 totals 16 residues. After removal of 5 bases from V and 7 bases from J, the junction contained 12 bases not matched to a gene.

The chain combines TRBV4-3 with TRBJ2-5; D is ambiguous. V was clipped by 0 bases and J by 2 bases, with 10 bases between them. The CDR3 has 15 residues. Per the germline V gene, CDR1 is LGHNA and CDR2 is YSLEER. The DNA of the CDR3 is TGCGCCAGCAGCCAAGATGTTCTAAGACAAGAGACCCAGTACTTC. It yields the protein CASSQDVLRQETQYF.

The chain recombines TRBV30 with TRBJ1-2; no clear D. From germline, CDR1 is GTSNPN and CDR2 SVGIG (reference sequence). The CDR3 runs to 11 residues. The V end was cut by 1 base, the J end by 10 bases, with 10 bases between. This chain's CDR3 is CAWSDGGVYTF. Here the CDR3 DNA reads TGTGCCTGGAGTGATGGCGGAGTCTACACCTTC.

In its sample, this clone is medium-sized. The rearrangement links TRBV19 to TRBJ1-4; D not certain. V was shortened by 4 bases and J by 8 bases, with 17 bases between the two germline ends. The germline V gene encodes CDR1 LNHDA and CDR2 SQIVND (reference sequence). The CDR3 extends over 15 amino acids. For the CDR3, the DNA is TGTGCCAGTAGTACAATGGACCTCCCGGGGGAAAAACTGTTTTTT. It codes for CASSTMDLPGEKLFF.

The rearrangement joins TRBV27 to TRBJ1-2; no firm D call. The CDR3 consists of 15 residues. V lost 8 bases to trimming and J lost 0 bases, with 16 bases between them. Germline V gene sequence: CDR1 MNHEY, CDR2 SMNVEV (reference sequence). DNA for the CDR3: TGTGCCAGCCGAGCAGCGAGGTTGACTAACTATGGCTACACCTTC. It translates to CASRAARLTNYGYTF.

This rearrangement joins TRBV6-6 to TRBJ1-6, with TRBD1 matching 7 bases. Trimming cost V 7 bases and J 6 bases; bases outside gene matches: 9. Germline-derived CDR1 and CDR2 are MNHNY and SVGAGI (reference sequence). The CDR3 runs 15 residues. As DNA, the CDR3 is TGTGCCAGCACCTGGGACAGAGTCGTTAATTCACCCCTCCACTTT. This translates into CASTWDRVVNSPLHF.

V gene TRBV7-2 combines with J gene TRBJ2-1; D may be TRBD2 (5 bases). This CDR3 has 13 residues. From germline, CDR1 is SGHTA and CDR2 FQGNSA. V lost 5 bases and J lost 0, with 5 bases in between. CDR3 protein: CASSGSSYNEQFF. The CDR3 region has the DNA TGTGCCAGCAGCGGGAGCTCCTACAATGAGCAGTTCTTC. Full variable domain (missing parts from reference TRBV7-2 and TRBJ2-1): GAGVSQSPSNKVTEKGKDVELRCDPISGHTALYWYRQSLGQGLEFLIYFQGNSAPDKSGLPSDRFSAERTGGSVSTLTIQRTQQEDSAVYLCASSGSSYNEQFFGPGTRLTVL.

The CDR3 sequence: CASSTVQGNQPQHF. In nucleotides, the CDR3 is TGTGCCAGCAGCACCGTTCAGGGCAATCAGCCCCAGCATTTT. This sequence joins TRBV27 and TRBJ1-5; D is unresolved. The germline V gene encodes CDR1 MNHEY and CDR2 SMNVEV (reference sequence). V was pared by 6 bases and J by 2 bases, with 11 bases between. CDR3 size: 14 residues.